The 23 T cell receptor beta chains below come from one sample, sequenced in a study of T cell responses to AZD1222 COVID-19 vaccine. Assay: immunoSEQ multiplex PCR; the TCRdb copy retains only in-frame clones and omits some. The repertoire holds about 140,000 clones, with around 90% as singletons. The sample consisted of peripheral blood, taken 28 days after the second AZD1222 dose. The receptors stem from an adult who received the AZD1222 COVID-19 vaccine.

J is TRBJ1-5 and V is TRBV7-2; no firm D call. V lost 1 base to trimming and J lost 0 bases, with 7 bases between them. The CDR3 covers 15 residues. Germline V gene data show CDR1 as SGHTA and CDR2 as FQGNSA. The CDR3 DNA reads as TGTGCCAGCAGCTTAGGGACCATTAGCAATCAGCCCCAGCATTTT. Protein: CASSLGTISNQPQHF.

This chain connects TRBV28 to TRBJ2-1; 10 positions agree with TRBD1. The CDR3 has 17 amino acids. Trimming removed 8 bases from V and 8 bases from J; junction bases left unmatched: 18. Germline-derived CDR1 and CDR2 are MDHEN and SYDVKM. CDR3 bases: TGTGCCAGCGGGGTCAACCTCCCGGGACAGGGGAGCGATGAGCAGTTCTTC. Amino acids: CASGVNLPGQGSDEQFF.

This chain uses TRBV28 with TRBJ1-2; a weak D match, TRBD1 (6 bases). Germline CDR1 and CDR2: MDHEN and SYDVKM. CDR3 length: 13 amino acids. V was clipped by 7 bases and J by 5 bases, with 14 bases between them. CDR3 sequence: CASTLLRGYGYTF. The CDR3 DNA follows: TGTGCCAGCACCCTCCTCAGGGGTTATGGCTACACCTTC.

The V and J genes are TRBV6-1 and TRBJ2-5, with D perhaps TRBD1 (6 bases). This CDR3 has 16 residues. Per germline, CDR1 MNHNS and CDR2 SASEGT. The V end was cut by 2 bases, the J end by 2 bases, with 15 bases between. This CDR3 is CASSEPSGTIQETQYF. The CDR3 bases are TGTGCCAGCAGTGAACCTTCGGGGACAATTCAAGAGACCCAGTACTTC.

The chain couples TRBV6-5 to TRBJ2-7; no clear D gene. Per germline, CDR1 MNHEY and CDR2 SVGAGI. The CDR3 has 11 residues. With 6 bases removed from V and 3 bases from J, the gap between germline ends came to 6 bases. The CDR3, as DNA: TGTGCCAGCAGCCGACTCTACGAGCAGTACTTC. Its protein product is CASSRLYEQYF.

The rearrangement uses TRBV30 and TRBJ1-4; D is perhaps TRBD1 (6 bases). The V end was cut by 3 bases, the J end by 3 bases, with 11 bases between. CDR1 is GTSNPN and CDR2 is SVGIG in the germline V gene (reference sequence). The CDR3 loop spans 14 amino acids. In nucleotides, the CDR3 is TGTGCCTGGAGAAAACAGGGATCTAATGAAAAACTGTTTTTT. It yields the protein CAWRKQGSNEKLFF.

The chain links TRBV5-4 to TRBJ1-4; maybe TRBD1 (5 bases). V lost 1 base, J lost 0 bases, and 10 bases lay in between. CDR3 length: 16 residues. CDR1 and CDR2 (germline): SGHNT, YYREEE (reference sequence). CDR3 sequence reads: CASSLQGLSTNEKLFF. DNA for the CDR3: TGTGCCAGCAGCTTGCAGGGACTCTCAACTAATGAAAAACTGTTTTTT.

This clone was recorded many times. This rearrangement joins TRBV2 to TRBJ2-7; TRBD2 aligns across 8 bases. Per the germline V gene, CDR1 is SNHLY and CDR2 is FYNNEI. V lost 6 bases, J lost 5 bases, and 3 bases stayed unmatched. This CDR3 region has 12 residues. CDR3 in amino acids: CASRATSDEQYF. The DNA of the CDR3 is TGTGCCAGCAGGGCGACTAGCGACGAGCAGTACTTC.

The rearrangement links TRBV7-2 to TRBJ2-7; the D gene is possibly TRBD1 (6 bases). Trimming took off 4 bases at V and 4 bases at J, with 8 bases between the two ends. The CDR3 is 12 residues long. Germline V gives CDR1 SGHTA, CDR2 FQGNSA. CDR3 nucleotide sequence: TGTGCCAGCAGCTCCACAGGGTACGAGCAGTACTTC. This codes for CASSSTGYEQYF.

The V and J genes are TRBV28 and TRBJ1-1; 7 bases align to TRBD1. Germline V gene data show CDR1 as MDHEN and CDR2 as SYDVKM. V dropped 3 bases and J dropped 5; count of bases not matched to a gene: 9. The CDR3 is 15 amino acids. CDR3 in amino acids: CASSFWKSRGTEAFF. The CDR3 region has the DNA TGTGCCAGCAGTTTCTGGAAAAGCAGGGGGACTGAAGCTTTCTTT. The full variable domain, in which reference TRBV28 and TRBJ1-1 provide the parts outside the CDR3, is DVKVTQSSRYLVKRTGEKVFLECVQDMDHENMFWYRQDPGLGLRLIYFSYDVKMKEKGDIPEGYSVSREKKERFSLILESASTNQTSMYLCASSFWKSRGTEAFFGQGTRLTVV.

This sequence joins TRBV21-1 and TRBJ2-3; TRBD2, the table's D call, lacks a check against the DNA. TRBV21-1 is a pseudogene segment. The CDR3 has 18 amino acids. CDR3 in amino acids: CASSASGLAGNPTDTQYF. CDR3 sequence (DNA): TGTGCCAGCAGCGCCTCCGGACTAGCGGGGAACCCCACAGATACGCAGTATTTT.

This clone was seen once. The chain carries TRBV28 and TRBJ1-4; D is unclear. CDR1 is MDHEN and CDR2 is SYDVKM in the germline V gene. Trimming removed 4 bases from V and 0 bases from J, with 0 bases in between. This CDR3 has 12 residues. The CDR3 sequence is CASSSTNEKLFF. DNA for the CDR3: TGTGCCAGCAGTTCAACTAATGAAAAACTGTTTTTT.

In its sample, this clone was seen once. The chain joins TRBV3-1 (or the pseudogene TRBV3-2) to TRBJ1-1; TRBD1 might be the D (5 bases). CDR1 and CDR2 from the germline V gene are LGHDT and YNNKEL (reference sequence). V gave up 0 bases and J gave up 10 bases, with 15 bases separating them. This CDR3 is built from 14 residues. The CDR3 region has the DNA TGTGCCAGCAGCCAAGACAGGGAAGCTCTTGGAGCTTTCTTT. It translates to CASSQDREALGAFF.

The CDR3 DNA follows: TGTGCCAGCAGCCCACGAGGACAGAGTACCAATCAGCCCCAGCATTTT. Its protein is CASSPRGQSTNQPQHF. J is TRBJ1-5 and V is TRBV5-8; D may be TRBD1 (6 bases). Trimming removed 4 bases from V and 3 bases from J, with 17 bases in between. Germline values: CDR1 SGHTS, CDR2 YDEGEE. The CDR3 is made up of 16 amino acids.

This rearrangement joins TRBV4-3 to TRBJ2-1; 7 bases agree with TRBD1. V was clipped by 0 bases and J by 2 bases; unmatched bases: 7. The CDR3 covers 17 residues. CDR1 is LGHNA, CDR2 YSLEER, per germline. The CDR3: CASSQDHGTVTYNEQFF. As DNA, the CDR3 is TGCGCCAGCAGCCAAGATCACGGGACAGTTACCTACAATGAGCAGTTCTTC.

The CDR3 nucleotides read TGTGCCAGCAGGATGGGGCCCGGGGGGCCCCAGCATTTT. Protein product: CASRMGPGGPQHF. The rearrangement joins TRBV2 to TRBJ1-5, with D tentatively TRBD1 (5 bases). The CDR3 runs to 13 residues. The germline gives CDR1 SNHLY, CDR2 FYNNEI. V lost 6 bases to trimming and J lost 9 bases, with 15 bases between them.

This chain links TRBV11-1 with TRBJ2-1, with 14 bases matching TRBD2. Trimming cost V 6 bases and J 8 bases; bases outside gene matches: 9. Germline V gene lookup returns CDR1 SGHAT and CDR2 FQDESV (reference sequence). The CDR3 totals 16 residues. CDR3 sequence: CASRPGLAGDRYEQFF. DNA for the CDR3: TGTGCCAGCAGACCGGGACTAGCGGGAGACAGGTATGAGCAGTTCTTC.

V is TRBV3-1 (or the pseudogene TRBV3-2) and J is TRBJ1-4, with a possible D match to TRBD1 (5 bases). The V end was cut by 1 base, the J end by 4 bases, with 10 bases between. Germline values: CDR1 LGHDT, CDR2 YNNKEL (reference sequence). The CDR3 has 15 residues. The CDR3 reads CASSQVWGINEKLFF. The CDR3 DNA is TGTGCCAGCAGCCAAGTATGGGGGATTAATGAAAAACTGTTTTTT.

This chain links TRBV4-3 with TRBJ2-3, with 10 bases identical to TRBD2. Germline V lookup: CDR1 LGHNA, CDR2 YSLEER. There are 17 residues in the CDR3. J lost 5 bases, V lost 4 bases, and 12 bases had no gene match. CDR3 amino acids: CASSRGVLAGVGDTQYF. Here the CDR3 DNA reads TGCGCCAGCAGCCGCGGGGTGCTAGCGGGGGTGGGAGATACGCAGTATTTT.

The chain employs TRBV18 and TRBJ1-2; the match to TRBD1 covers 10 bases. V shed 3 bases, J shed 7 bases, and the junction held 8 bases outside the gene matches. The CDR3 covers 15 residues. CDR1 and CDR2 (germline): KGHSH, LQKENI. The CDR3 reads CASSPTPGQGTGYTF. The CDR3 nucleotides are TGTGCCAGCTCACCGACCCCGGGACAGGGGACTGGCTACACCTTC.

The chain is built from TRBV7-2 and TRBJ1-3; weak D call: TRBD1 (5 bases). Germline lookup yields CDR1 SGHTA and CDR2 FQGNSA. This CDR3 region has 15 residues. The germline V and J ends were trimmed by 5 bases and 0 bases, with 11 bases remaining between them. The CDR3 is CASSRDSISGNTIYF. CDR3 nucleotides: TGTGCCAGCAGCAGAGACAGTATCTCTGGAAACACCATATATTTT.

This rearrangement joins TRBV7-9 to TRBJ2-1, with 9 bases lining up with TRBD2. Germline loops: CDR1 SEHNR, CDR2 FQNEAQ (reference sequence). After removal of 3 bases from V and 7 bases from J, the junction contained 13 bases not matched to a gene. This CDR3 comprises 17 residues. The DNA for the CDR3 is TGTGCCAGCAGCTTCGATACGGGGCGGGAGGGCCAGAATGAGCAGTTCTTC. It is translated as CASSFDTGREGQNEQFF. The entire variable domain, with the rest obtained from reference TRBV7-9 and TRBJ2-1, is as follows: DTGVSQNPRHKITKRGQNVTFRCDPISEHNRLYWYRQTLGQGPEFLTYFQNEAQLEKSRLLSDRFSAERPKGSFSTLEIQRTEQGDSAMYLCASSFDTGREGQNEQFFGPGTRLTVL.

The CDR3, as DNA: TGTGCCAGCAGTTACTCGGGGGGCCGGACCTCCGAGCAGTACTTC. Amino acids: CASSYSGGRTSEQYF. The chain has TRBV6-5 and TRBJ2-7; D tentatively fits TRBD1 or TRBD2 (6 bases each). V lost 0 bases to trimming and J lost 6 bases, with 15 bases between them. Per germline, CDR1 MNHEY and CDR2 SVGAGI. The CDR3 sequence is 15 residues long.